This T cell receptor (beta chain) was captured in a study of blood T cell repertoires in COVID-19. Study-wide context: There were acute and convalescent COVID-19 samples, and they came from the United States, Italy and Spain. Sample material is recorded as cDNA or gDNA derived from T cells, B-cell-depleted T cells, or PBMCs.

The repertoire was sequenced with immunoSEQ multiplex PCR; TCRdb's copy has only in-frame clones and lacks some. The table lists about 190,000 clones, approximately 80% of them singletons. The CDR3 spans 15 residues. Looked up from germline, CDR1 is MDHEN and CDR2 is SYDVKM. With V trimmed by 5 bases and J by 4 bases, 5 bases remained unmatched. V gene TRBV28 combines with J gene TRBJ1-5; TRBD1 matches 10 bases. The specimen sequenced was peripheral blood. The sequence was collected from a woman in her fifties or sixties with acute or convalescent COVID-19. CDR3 sequence: CASSTWTGGNQPQHF. The DNA for the CDR3 is TGTGCCAGCAGTACCTGGACAGGGGGTAATCAGCCCCAGCATTTT.